The 27 T cell receptor beta chains given below trace back to one sample, sequenced in a study of PD-L1 blockade in urothelial cancer. TCRdb keeps only in-frame clones here, not all; method: immunoSEQ multiplex PCR. Among about 36,000 clones, 36% were seen once, and the ten largest hold approximately 9%. The source material was tumor tissue, sampled before atezolizumab (anti-PD-L1) treatment. Every receptor here comes from a man between 60 and 70 years old with urothelial cancer.

DNA of the CDR3: TGTGCCAGCAGCCGGGCCCCACCAATAAGAGGGGCAGATACGCAGTATTTT. Translating it yields CASSRAPPIRGADTQYF. This chain uses TRBV7-7 with TRBJ2-3; D is tentatively TRBD1 or TRBD2 (5 bases each). CDR3 length equals 17 residues. CDR1 and CDR2 (germline): SSHAT, FNYEAQ (reference sequence). V was clipped by 5 bases and J by 4 bases, with 22 bases between them. The variable domain in full, with the rest retrieved from reference TRBV7-7 and TRBJ2-3, is GAGVSQSPRYKVTKRGQDVTLRCDPISSHATLYWYQQALGQGPEFLTYFNYEAQPDKSGLPSDRFSAERPEGSISTLTIQRTEQRDSAMYRCASSRAPPIRGADTQYFGPGTRLTVL.

This chain links TRBV29-1 with TRBJ1-1, with D possibly matching TRBD1 (6 bases). V shed 3 bases and J shed 7 bases, with 15 bases lying between them. This CDR3 is built from 13 residues. Germline-derived CDR1 and CDR2 are SQVTM and ANQGSEA. As DNA, the CDR3 is TGCAGCGTTGAGAAGGGAGGACAGCTTGAAGCTTTCTTT. This codes for CSVEKGGQLEAFF.

The chain couples TRBV5-1 to TRBJ2-2, with 10 bases identical to TRBD2. The V segment lost 1 base and the J segment 4 bases; nucleotides outside the gene matches: 7. The CDR3 extends over 17 amino acids. The V gene's germline CDR1 is SGHRS and CDR2 YFSETQ. The CDR3 spells CASSLPAGGLGTGELFF. The CDR3 bases are TGCGCCAGCAGCTTGCCAGCGGGGGGGCTGGGCACCGGGGAGCTGTTTTTT.

The chain is built from TRBV19 and TRBJ2-1, with 10 positions matching TRBD1. V trimming: 6 bases; J trimming: 9 bases; junction bases outside the gene matches: 8. The germline gives CDR1 LNHDA, CDR2 SQIVND (reference sequence). The CDR3 extends over 14 amino acids. The CDR3: CASSQGTGVIEQFF. In DNA form, the CDR3 reads TGTGCCAGTAGCCAAGGGACAGGGGTGATTGAGCAGTTCTTC.

The CDR3 bases are TGTGCCAGCTCTAGGGACAGGGAAACACAGACCCAGTACTTC. This gives the protein CASSRDRETQTQYF. The genes are TRBV18 and TRBJ2-5; TRBD1 matches at 9 bases. The germline V gene encodes CDR1 KGHSH and CDR2 LQKENI. CDR3 length: 14 amino acids. V gave up 6 bases and J gave up 6 bases; unmatched junction bases: 8.

This clone was recorded a few times. This chain joins TRBV11-3 and TRBJ2-7; D is perhaps TRBD1 (6 bases). Germline loops: CDR1 SGHNT, CDR2 YENEEA. Deletions cut 2 bases from V and 4 bases from J, with 12 bases between. The CDR3 runs 14 residues. The CDR3 DNA is TGTGCCAGCAGCTTAAGGGGACAACCATACGAGCAGTACTTC. It translates to CASSLRGQPYEQYF.

J is TRBJ1-4 and V is TRBV11-3, with 8 bases fitting TRBD1. This CDR3 has 16 residues. Germline V lookup: CDR1 SGHNT, CDR2 YENEEA. V lost 5 bases to trimming and J lost 7 bases; unmatched junction nucleotides: 12. This chain's CDR3 is CASSTMGQVPREKLFF. The DNA for the CDR3 is TGTGCCAGCAGCACCATGGGACAGGTCCCGCGTGAAAAACTGTTTTTT.

For the CDR3, the DNA is TGTGCCAGCAGTTACTCGAGGAGCGGGGGGTACTCCTACGAGCAGTACTTC. This gives the protein CASSYSRSGGYSYEQYF. The genes are TRBV6-7 and TRBJ2-7; 9 nucleotides match TRBD2. TRBV6-7 is given ORF status, its function remaining uncertain. Trimming at V came to 0 bases and at J to 0 bases, leaving 6 bases not matched to a gene. The CDR3 runs 17 residues.

This clone was detected ten times or more. The chain is built from TRBV6-1 and TRBJ1-3; TRBD1 agrees at 9 bases. CDR3 size: 17 residues. Germline CDR1 is MNHNS and CDR2 is SASEGT. The V gene end was trimmed by 1 base and the J gene end by 1 base; junction bases not matched to a gene: 5. In DNA, the CDR3 is TGTGCCAGCAGTGAAGGGTATGGACAGGGGTCTGGAAACACCATATATTTT. It encodes CASSEGYGQGSGNTIYF.

CDR3 DNA: TGTGCCAGCAGTTCTGGCCAGGCCAACTATGGCTACACCTTC. Amino acids: CASSSGQANYGYTF. V usage is TRBV28 and J usage is TRBJ1-2; no clear D gene. Germline CDR1 MDHEN, CDR2 SYDVKM. This CDR3 spans 14 amino acids. V was pared by 4 bases and J by 2 bases, with 11 bases between.

The rearrangement uses TRBV10-2 and TRBJ2-1, with 10 bases that match TRBD2. Trimming removed 7 bases from V and 6 bases from J; junction bases left unmatched: 6. CDR1 and CDR2 (germline): WSHSY, SAAADI. There are 14 residues in the CDR3. The CDR3 nucleotides read TGCGCCAGCAACTCCGGGACTAGCGCCAATGAGCAGTTCTTC. It encodes CASNSGTSANEQFF.

V is TRBV6-8 and J is TRBJ1-5; no clear D. This CDR3 contains 13 residues. V lost 5 bases and J 7 bases, leaving 12 bases between the germline ends. Germline V gene sequence: CDR1 MNHGY, CDR2 SAAAGT. The CDR3: CASSEIDGQPQHF. In DNA form, the CDR3 reads TGTGCCAGCAGTGAGATTGACGGACAGCCCCAGCATTTT.

The sample holds a few counts of this clone. V and J are TRBV23-1 and TRBJ1-5, with D hard to call. TRBV23-1 is filed as an ORF, its function uncertain. The V gene lost 6 bases and the J gene lost 2 bases, with 8 bases spanning the gap. This CDR3 comprises 13 residues. CDR3 in amino acids: CASSQDRNQPQHF. The CDR3 DNA follows: TGCGCCAGCAGCCAAGATCGCAATCAGCCCCAGCATTTT.

The chain has TRBV19 and TRBJ1-2, with 7 bases matching TRBD1. V shed 4 bases, J shed 4 bases, and the junction held 9 bases outside the gene matches. Germline-derived CDR1 and CDR2 are LNHDA and SQIVND (reference sequence). This CDR3 spans 15 amino acids. The CDR3 sequence is CASSNAGQFIYGYTF. CDR3 coding DNA: TGTGCCAGTAGTAATGCGGGACAGTTCATCTATGGCTACACCTTC.

This clone was counted only a few times. The CDR3: CASSVRGRGQPQHF. As DNA, the CDR3 is TGTGCCAGCAGTGTCCGGGGGCGGGGTCAGCCCCAGCATTTT. The chain couples TRBV2 to TRBJ1-5, with D possibly matching TRBD1 (6 bases). CDR1 and CDR2 from the germline V gene are SNHLY and FYNNEI. The V end was cut by 4 bases, the J end by 6 bases, with 13 bases between. CDR3 length: 14 amino acids. Full variable domain (outside the CDR3, taken from reference TRBV2 and TRBJ1-5): EPEVTQTPSHQVTQMGQEVILRCVPISNHLYFYWYRQILGQKVEFLVSFYNNEISEKSEIFDDQFSVERPDGSNFTLKIRSTKLEDSAMYFCASSVRGRGQPQHFGDGTRLSIL.

By proportion, this clone is medium-sized. The genes are TRBV11-3 and TRBJ2-5; 9 positions agree with TRBD2. V lost 5 bases and J lost 4; bases outside the gene matches: 5. The length of the CDR3 is 14 residues. The V gene's germline CDR1 is SGHNT and CDR2 YENEEA. CDR3 residues: CASSPGSGGETQYF. DNA of the CDR3: TGTGCCAGCAGCCCAGGTAGCGGGGGAGAGACCCAGTACTTC.

This clone was found a few times. The chain employs TRBV6-8 and TRBJ1-5, with TRBD1 matching over 9 bases. Germline V gene data show CDR1 as MNHGY and CDR2 as SAAAGT. The CDR3 runs to 20 residues. V shed 2 bases, J shed 2 bases, and the junction held 16 bases outside the gene matches. DNA for the CDR3: TGTGCCAGCAGTTACGGGATTCCGGGACAGGGCAGGTTGGGCAATCAGCCCCAGCATTTT. Amino acids: CASSYGIPGQGRLGNQPQHF.

The rearrangement links TRBV9 to TRBJ2-3, with D perhaps assigned TRBD1 or TRBD2 (5 bases each). Looked up from germline, CDR1 is SGDLS and CDR2 is YYNGEE. CDR3 length equals 15 residues. Trimming removed 1 base from V and 2 bases from J, with 11 bases in between. The DNA for the CDR3 is TGTGCCAGCAGCGTACGGGGCGGATACACAGATACGCAGTATTTT. It yields the protein CASSVRGGYTDTQYF. Using reference TRBV9 and TRBJ2-3 for the parts outside the CDR3, the full variable domain is DSGVTQTPKHLITATGQRVTLRCSPRSGDLSVYWYQQSLDQGLQFLIQYYNGEERAKGNILERFSAQQFPDLHSELNLSSLELGDSALYFCASSVRGGYTDTQYFGPGTRLTVL.

This clone was picked up many times. The chain links TRBV11-3 to TRBJ2-1, with TRBD2 matching 13 bases. Per germline, CDR1 SGHNT and CDR2 YENEEA. The CDR3 totals 15 residues. The trim removed 5 bases at V and 7 bases at J, leaving 5 bases unmatched. The CDR3 sequence is CASSATSGGVNEQFF. The CDR3 nucleotides are TGTGCCAGCAGCGCAACTAGCGGGGGGGTTAATGAGCAGTTCTTC.

The chain has TRBV19 and TRBJ1-1, with D perhaps TRBD1 (5 bases). Trimming shortened V by 0 bases and J by 11 bases, and 13 bases separated the two germline ends. This CDR3 is 13 amino acids long. Looked up from germline, CDR1 is LNHDA and CDR2 is SQIVND (reference sequence). DNA for the CDR3: TGTGCCAGTAGTATAGATCTGGGGCTCGGGGCTTTCTTT. As protein: CASSIDLGLGAFF.

The V call is TRBV19, the J call TRBJ2-7, with 7 bases aligning to TRBD2. Germline V gives CDR1 LNHDA, CDR2 SQIVND (reference sequence). V was clipped by 2 bases and J by 2 bases; unmatched bases: 9. The length of the CDR3 is 16 residues. The CDR3 reads CASSIQPLADTYEQYF. The CDR3 bases are TGTGCCAGTAGTATACAGCCCCTAGCGGACACCTACGAGCAGTACTTC.

This clone was counted only a few times. The junction and the germline gene differ at one end; a read error may be behind it. The gene calls are TRBV9 and TRBJ2-7, with D maybe TRBD2 (6 bases). This CDR3 has 15 amino acids. Germline CDR1 SGDLS, CDR2 YYNGEE. The CDR3 bases are TGTGCCGGCAGGGAGGTTCTTTTGCCCGACTACGAGCAGTACTTC. Translating gives CAGREVLLPDYEQYF.

The chain couples TRBV14 to TRBJ2-1, with 13 bases identical to TRBD2. V lost 1 base, J lost 16 bases, and 4 bases stayed unmatched. CDR1 SGHDN and CDR2 FVKESK come from the germline V gene. The CDR3 covers 13 residues. The CDR3 DNA follows: TGTGCCAGCAGCCAAGGAGGACTAGCGGGAGTTTTCTTC. Protein: CASSQGGLAGVFF.

This clone was detected only a few times. Written as DNA, the CDR3 is TGTGCCAGCAGTTTACCGGTACGGGGCAATCAGCCCCAGCATTTT. Encoded protein: CASSLPVRGNQPQHF. The V and J genes are TRBV28 and TRBJ1-5; D gene unclear. The V end was cut by 2 bases, the J end by 2 bases, with 10 bases between. Germline V gene lookup returns CDR1 MDHEN and CDR2 SYDVKM. The CDR3 totals 15 residues.

The chain joins TRBV18 to TRBJ1-1; no definite D call. Between the trimmed V and J ends, which lost 6 bases and 1 base, there was a span of 9 bases. Germline V CDR1 and CDR2: KGHSH, LQKENI. The CDR3 sequence is 13 residues long. The CDR3 nucleotides are TGTGCCAGCTCGCCCGGGAAGAACACTGAAGCTTTCTTT. It specifies CASSPGKNTEAFF.

In this sample, this clone turned up once. The chain combines TRBV5-1 with TRBJ2-7; D unclear. The CDR3 totals 15 residues. Germline CDR1 is SGHRS and CDR2 is YFSETQ. Trimming cost V 0 bases and J 2 bases, with 12 bases left between them. Here the CDR3 reads CASSLAPGTPYEQYF. CDR3 in DNA: TGCGCCAGCAGCTTGGCACCAGGTACGCCCTACGAGCAGTACTTC.

This rearrangement joins TRBV19 to TRBJ2-1; the match to TRBD1 covers 7 bases. CDR1 LNHDA and CDR2 SQIVND come from the germline V gene (reference sequence). This CDR3 contains 14 residues. V was pared by 7 bases and J by 4 bases, with 7 bases of the junction left unmatched. CDR3 sequence reads: CASMIGTDYNEQFF. Here the CDR3 DNA reads TGTGCCAGTATGATCGGGACAGATTACAATGAGCAGTTCTTC.